The present T cell receptor (beta chain) was sequenced within a study of blood T cell repertoires in COVID-19. About the study: The samples span acute and convalescent COVID-19 from the United States, Italy and Spain.

V shed 5 bases, J shed 2 bases, and the junction held 6 bases outside the gene matches. The CDR3 extends over 15 amino acids. Germline lookup yields CDR1 PRHDT and CDR2 FYEKMQ (reference sequence). In the original processing: Scientists estimated how many nucleated cells there were by amplifying reference gene primers. Some clones are missing from TCRdb's copy, which holds only in-frame ones; the method was immunoSEQ multiplex PCR. V and J calls and clone size are given by that table; D and trimming were obtained from the DNA. The sample lists approximately 160,000 clones; roughly 80% were seen once.

Sequencing was performed on peripheral blood. The source of this sequence is a young man with active or convalescent COVID-19. The V and J genes are TRBV13 and TRBJ2-3; 8 bases map to TRBD1. CDR3 protein: CASSQGTGYTDTQYF. Here the CDR3 DNA reads TGTGCCAGCAGCCAAGGGACAGGCTACACAGATACGCAGTATTTT. Complete variable domain (other parts from reference TRBV13 and TRBJ2-3): AAGVIQSPRHLIKEKRETATLKCYPIPRHDTVYWYQQGPGQDPQFLISFYEKMQSDKGSIPDRFSAQQFSDYHSELNMSSLELGDSALYFCASSQGTGYTDTQYFGPGTRLTVL.